The source of this TCR beta chain is a study of cytomegalovirus exposure and HLA in healthy donors. General study points: Cytomegalovirus association was assigned to 170 or so TCR beta chains.

With 2 bases clipped from V and 5 bases from J, the junction kept 5 bases outside the gene matches. Germline values: CDR1 SGHRS, CDR2 YFSETQ. The CDR3 is 14 residues long. Primers for the PCR totalled 60 Vbeta and 13 Jbeta. Method: immunoSEQ multiplex PCR; TCRdb's copy keeps in-frame clones and lacks some. The sample has roughly 93,000 clones; over 70% are singletons. This clone was recorded once. Its target is unknown. J is TRBJ2-7 and V is TRBV5-1; TRBD1 matches at 9 bases. The sequence came from a man aged 18 to 30 in good health and CMV-seropositive. Material for sequencing was PBMCs. The CDR3 region is CASSFPGQGNEQYF. The CDR3 DNA is TGCGCCAGCAGCTTTCCGGGACAGGGTAACGAGCAGTACTTC.